This TCR beta chain emerged from a study of T-cell memory formation after mild COVID-19. Findings of the study overall: Shrinking CD4+ clones resided mostly in CM and EM, and CD8+ ones in EMRA.

This clonotype was observed at least ten times. Its matching antigen is unknown. TCRdb called the 5' RACE reads again in MiXCR, with one record for every CDR3 protein. The table shows about 140,000 distinct CDR3 sequences, with approximately 6% occurring only once. The germline gives CDR1 SGDLS, CDR2 YYNGEE. There are 14 residues in the CDR3. V shed 4 bases and J shed 5 bases, with 15 bases lying between them. The sequenced material came from PBMCs or a T cell subset sorted from them (not recorded which). The sequence was obtained from an adult woman who had mild COVID-19 (a few samples of this study predate the infection). Cell type and time point are not known. The chain employs TRBV9 and TRBJ1-2; D gene uncertain. The CDR3, as DNA: TGTGCCAGCAGCCCCTCTATTGGACGGTATGGCTACACCTTC. It specifies CASSPSIGRYGYTF.